The entry below gives a single TCR beta chain sequence along with its context. Its target is not known. Cells sorted as Tregs were CD4+, CD25+ and CD127-/low. V dropped 0 bases and J dropped 7 bases, with 9 bases sitting between them. CDR1 and CDR2 (germline): GTSNPN, SVGIG (reference sequence). The length of the CDR3 is 13 residues. After constant-region reverse-primer amplification, full-length variable regions underwent semi-nested PCR with Nested Universal Primer A. MiXCR, applied by TCRdb to the 5' RACE reads, yields one record per CDR3 protein. The sample contains roughly 58,000 distinct CDR3 sequences, around 21% of which appear only once. Broader study findings: The larger-cohort validation was restricted to a single TCR beta V-J rearrangement rather than whole repertoires. Tumor Treg TCRs overlapped most with tumor naive CD4+ cells. Tumor memory CD4+ T cell TCR gene usage clustered with blood and lymph node memory CD4+ cells and lymph node naive CD4+ cells.

The chain employs TRBV30 and TRBJ2-2; D gene unclear. Sequences were obtained from tumor-infiltrating Tregs sorted from the breast tumor. The receptor was derived from a female donor with breast cancer. CDR3 in DNA: TGTGCCTGGAGTGTATCTTTCAACGGGGAGCTGTTTTTT. Its protein product is CAWSVSFNGELFF.